What follows is one T cell receptor beta chain and its context. This entry comes from a study of CD8+CD57+ T cells in acquired aplastic anemia. Whole-study context: Where healthy donors were concerned, CD4+ cells averaged approximately 9.8 million reads.

There are 15 residues in the CDR3. Germline V gene lookup returns CDR1 MGHDK and CDR2 SYGVNS. The V and J ends lost 4 bases and 7 bases respectively, with 14 bases between them. According to the study, genomic DNA was the template for TCR beta VDJ and CDR3 profiling. TCRdb called the reads again in MiXCR, with one record for every CDR3 protein. Among 400,000 to 450,000 distinct CDR3 sequences listed, approximately 70% were seen once. Sequenced material: sorted CD4+, CD8+, or CD8+CD57+ T cells (not recorded which) from PBMCs. The chain employs TRBV25-1 and TRBJ1-6, with D possibly matching TRBD1 (5 bases). The origin of this receptor is a human donor in good health, serving as a control. In DNA, the CDR3 is TGTGCCAGCAGTGCATTCGGGGACGTAAATTCACCCCTCCACTTT. It is translated as CASSAFGDVNSPLHF.